The rows below give T cell receptor beta chains drawn from one sample of a study of T cell responses to AZD1222 COVID-19 vaccine. Data came from immunoSEQ multiplex PCR; TCRdb stores just in-frame clones and leaves some out. The profile shows 85,000 to 110,000 clones, around 92% of them singletons. The material was peripheral blood, obtained on day 0 of AZD1222 vaccination. The receptors stem from an adult in good health. CDR3s include the opening cysteine and the closing phenylalanine or tryptophan. D genes are given only for firm matches. Size is omitted from some rows. Given values are once, few, many or a class for expanded clones.

v_gene	j_gene	d_gene	abundance	CDR3nt	CDR3aa
TRBV11-2	TRBJ1-1	TRBD1	-	TGTGCCAGCAGCCCTGGACAGGGGGCGAGTGAAGCTTTCTTT	CASSPGQGASEAFF
TRBV6-5	TRBJ2-1	TRBD2	-	TGTGCCAGCAGTTACGGGCTTGCGGGAGGGCCCCATGAGCAGTTCTTC	CASSYGLAGGPHEQFF
TRBV29-1	TRBJ2-2	-	-	TGCAGCGTTAAGCGCCAGTTGAACACCGGGGAGCTGTTTTTT	CSVKRQLNTGELFF
TRBV10-3	TRBJ1-1	-	-	TGTGCCATCACCCCGGGGGGAGAGTATGAAGCTTTCTTT	CAITPGGEYEAFF
TRBV6-1	TRBJ2-7	TRBD2	few	TGTGCCAGCAGTGAAGTTAGCGGGGCCTACGAGCAGTACTTC	CASSEVSGAYEQYF
TRBV11-2	TRBJ2-1	-	-	TGTGCCAGCAGCTTACTTGATTGGCTTGGGCACAATGAGCAGTTCTTC	CASSLLDWLGHNEQFF
TRBV27	TRBJ1-1	TRBD1	once	TGTGCCAGCAGTTTACAAAACAGGGGCGTGAACACTGAAGCTTTCTTT	CASSLQNRGVNTEAFF
TRBV28	TRBJ1-5	-	once	TGTGCCAGCACCCAAAGGGGGCCCCAGCATTTT	CASTQRGPQHF
TRBV28	TRBJ1-1	TRBD1	-	TGTGCCAGCTTGACAGGGGGCGCGGGCACTGAAGCTTTCTTT	CASLTGGAGTEAFF
TRBV6-5	TRBJ2-7	TRBD2	-	TGTGCCAGCAGTTCCAGGCTAGCGGGAGGTGGCGAGCAGTACTTC	CASSSRLAGGGEQYF
TRBV7-9	TRBJ2-7	-	-	TGTGCCAGCAGCTTACGTGGTGCCGGGGTGGTTCCCGAGCAGTACTTC	CASSLRGAGVVPEQYF
TRBV28	TRBJ2-1	TRBD2	-	TGTGCCAGCAGTGAAACTAGCGGGACTTTGGACAATGAGCAGTTCTTC	CASSETSGTLDNEQFF
TRBV5-1	TRBJ1-1	-	-	TGCGCCAGCAGCTCTATGGACCCCGTAAGCACTGAAGCTTTCTTT	CASSSMDPVSTEAFF
TRBV12-3/TRBV12-4	TRBJ1-2	-	-	TGTGCCAGCAGTACGGGACGTTTAAATGGCTACACCTTC	CASSTGRLNGYTF
TRBV5-4	TRBJ2-7	-	-	TGTGCCAGCAGCTTCCGGACCCAAAAGGACGAGCAGTACTTC	CASSFRTQKDEQYF
TRBV3-1/TRBV3-2	TRBJ2-1	TRBD1	-	TGTGCCAGCAGGGGGGGACAGGGGTCCTACAATGAGCAGTTCTTC	CASRGGQGSYNEQFF
TRBV10-3	TRBJ2-7	TRBD1	-	TGTGCCATCAGGGGACAGGACGAGCAGTACTTC	CAIRGQDEQYF
TRBV29-1	TRBJ2-1	TRBD1	-	TGCAGCGTCGGGACAGGGGGCTTCTTCAATGAGCAGTTCTTC	CSVGTGGFFNEQFF
TRBV7-2	TRBJ2-3	-	-	TGTGCCAGCAGCTCTTACACAGATACGCAGTATTTT	CASSSYTDTQYF
TRBV10-3	TRBJ1-4	-	-	TGTGCCATCAGTGAAGTCGGAAATGAAAAACTGTTTTTT	CAISEVGNEKLFF
TRBV25-1	TRBJ2-7	-	-	TGTGCCAGCGCCTCAGGGAGCGGGCGTCCCTACGAGCAGTACTTC	CASASGSGRPYEQYF
TRBV18	TRBJ1-5	-	-	TGTGCCAGCTCACCACGAGGTGCAGGTTCTCAGCCCCAGCATTTT	CASSPRGAGSQPQHF
TRBV5-4	TRBJ2-7	-	-	TGTGCCAGCAGCCCACGGATAGGTCTCTACGAGCAGTACTTC	CASSPRIGLYEQYF
TRBV24-1	TRBJ1-2	-	-	TGTGCCACCAGTGACTACAGCTATGGCTACACCTTC	CATSDYSYGYTF
TRBV3-1/TRBV3-2	TRBJ2-1	-	once	TGTGCCAGCAGCCCAGCCATAGGGAGCGGCCTTTACAATGAGCAGTTCTTC	CASSPAIGSGLYNEQFF
TRBV11-3	TRBJ2-2	-	-	TGTGCCAGCAGCCGAAACACCGGGGAGCTGTTTTTT	CASSRNTGELFF
TRBV6-5	TRBJ2-1	TRBD1	-	TGTGCCAGCAGGCCTGACAGGGGCTTTTCCAATGAGCAGTTCTTC	CASRPDRGFSNEQFF